The rows below give T cell receptor beta chains drawn from one sample of a study of post-analysis software for immune sequencing data. TCRdb reanalysed the PCR reads using MiXCR and keeps one entry per CDR3 protein. There are fewer than 850,000 distinct CDR3 sequences in the sample; about 32% occur only once, and around 0.56% lies in the top ten. The specimen sequenced was blood. These TCRs come from a girl aged 5-17 years with multiple sclerosis. CDR3s leave out the opening cysteine and the closing phenylalanine or tryptophan. A D gene is named only where the DNA matches it firmly.

d_gene	v_gene	j_gene	CDR3aa
TRBD1	TRBV2	TRBJ1-1	AREQGTTNTEAF
.	TRBV7-8	TRBJ2-3	ASSLAPGSGTDTQY
.	TRBV28	TRBJ2-4	ASSFWDLAKNIQY
.	TRBV2	TRBJ1-5	ASTLSLMQPQH
TRBD1	TRBV5-1	TRBJ1-2	ASSSGTGGSFGYT
TRBD2	TRBV29-1	TRBJ2-5	SVGTSGSRETQY
.	TRBV20-1	TRBJ1-3	SARDPSGGNTIY
.	TRBV20-1	TRBJ2-5	SARDGKEVQETQY
.	TRBV12-3/TRBV12-4	TRBJ2-3	ASSLGRGGRDAQY
.	TRBV27	TRBJ2-1	ATILSRWGANEQF
TRBD2	TRBV29-1	TRBJ2-1	SVGGTSRNEQF
TRBD1	TRBV25-1	.	ASSASDRVDEQY
.	TRBV20-1	TRBJ2-5	RARQDETQY
TRBD1	TRBV29-1	TRBJ2-3	SSTGDGTDTQY
TRBD2	TRBV5-1	TRBJ2-3	ASSLGLAGASSTDTQY
.	TRBV6-5	TRBJ2-2	ASGSATGELF
.	TRBV20-1	TRBJ2-7	SAREKDYEQY
.	TRBV10-1	TRBJ2-7	ASSDAQGSYEQY
.	TRBV6-5	TRBJ2-7	ASSRGGSYEQY
.	TRBV7-9	TRBJ2-3	AGSFDTQY
.	TRBV5-1	TRBJ1-2	ASRDETDYGYT
TRBD1	TRBV20-1	TRBJ1-2	SAGGAGGYGYT
.	TRBV7-2	TRBJ2-3	ASSLVPSATDTQY
.	TRBV29-1	TRBJ2-7	SVGRARPNSYEQY
.	TRBV15	TRBJ2-7	ATSRDRSGHEQY
TRBD1	TRBV7-9	TRBJ2-1	TSSLADRVRYNEQF
.	TRBV20-1	TRBJ2-5	SARRAGVSSETQY
.	TRBV6-1	TRBJ1-2	ASSEVPRASEGYT
TRBD2	TRBV9	TRBJ2-5	ASSVARSSGGQETQY
TRBD2	TRBV6-5	TRBJ2-2	ASNSGGASGELF
TRBD2	TRBV20-1	TRBJ2-3	SARREWVLIDTQY
.	TRBV4-3	TRBJ2-1	ASSQDAKPYNEQF
.	TRBV6-5	TRBJ2-3	ACTGNHGTDTQY
.	TRBV27	.	ASSLGGILYEQY
TRBD2	TRBV2	TRBJ2-7	ASRRASGNYEQY
TRBD2	TRBV29-1	TRBJ2-5	SVDTSASGGQRGKETQY
.	TRBV11-2	TRBJ1-1	ASSPHPGPTNTEAF
.	TRBV7-8	TRBJ2-7	ASSWGTITYEQY
.	TRBV9	TRBJ2-1	ASSPVGGLTSSYNEQF
TRBD2	TRBV7-2	TRBJ2-5	ASSLGLAGASETQY
TRBD2	TRBV25-1	TRBJ2-7	ASSEYESSSGPNSYEQY
.	TRBV5-6	TRBJ2-7	ASSASNEQY
.	TRBV20-1	TRBJ1-4	SAGWRSLNEKLF
.	TRBV4-1	TRBJ2-2	ASSQGTIGVTGELF
TRBD2	TRBV12-3/TRBV12-4	TRBJ2-3	ASSRTSGRGSNTDTQY
TRBD1	TRBV7-9	TRBJ2-5	ASSPRDREVTQY